This TCR beta chain was documented in a study of CD8+ T cells in alopecia areata. Study as a whole: Oral tofacitinib (5 to 10 mg twice daily) was administered to treated patients.

Isolation of CD4+ and CD8+ T cells from PBMCs was achieved by sorting. In this sample, this clone turned up a few times. V lost 4 bases and J 3 bases, leaving 16 bases between the germline ends. Germline loops: CDR1 SQVTM, CDR2 ANQGSEA. CDR3 length equals 15 residues. Following RNA extraction, reverse transcription yielded cDNA that acted as the sequencing template. Produced via immunoSEQ multiplex PCR; TCRdb's table is partial and in-frame only. The sample holds more than 90,000 clones; more than 30% are singletons and the top ten take roughly 3.3%. The clonotype originates from a human donor with alopecia areata. The rearrangement links TRBV29-1 to TRBJ2-1; D may be TRBD2 (7 bases). The specimen was CD4+ T cells sorted from blood. The CDR3: CSVVDRGAIYNEQFF. In nucleotides, the CDR3 is TGCAGCGTTGTGGACCGGGGGGCTATCTACAATGAGCAGTTCTTC.